This T cell receptor (beta chain) was identified during a study of shared clonotypes between healthy human individuals (dated by TCRdb to the early 2020s). For the study in its entirety: The cohort included a few men and a couple of women between 18 and 49 years of age. To estimate repertoire size and how much clonotype sharing occurs between individuals, the study deeply sequenced the blood TCR repertoires of about 5 healthy adults. Per donor, leukapheresis produced somewhere between about 0.94 and 8.9 billion PBMCs. For each donor, CD4 naive and CD4 memory were each run on three plates, CD8 naive on two plates, and CD8 memory on one plate. To increase sequencing depth and limit assay-specific biases, TCR repertoire library preparation and sequencing were carried out by different laboratories using diverse techniques. Results the study describes overall, beyond this receptor: Across a handful of donors, approximately 4.6% of naive CD4, roughly 3.5% of naive CD8, about 2% of memory CD4, and approximately 0.4% of memory CD8 clonotypes were shared. Naive subsets generally had larger estimated clonotype richness than memory subsets did. Higher generation probabilities were observed for clonotypes shared by all four sorted-subset donors than for non-shared clonotypes. Because the study included only a small number of donors, the genetic and exposure-history diversity represented was limited. Incomplete sequencing was indicated by rarefaction of sorted-subset datasets, despite the large sequencing depth. Sampling was restricted to blood, and TCR repertoires in tissue are likely to differ from TCR repertoires in blood. Pairwise subsampling led to the expectation that sequencing depth would affect the degree of clonotype sharing among donors.

TCR CDR3 regions were amplified from genomic DNA by multiplex PCR using the deep immunoSEQ assay. For each cell subset, the extracted genomic DNA was distributed evenly across all wells of several immunoSEQ 96-well plates, and each plate served as one replicate. For sorted subsets, each replicate PCR was loaded with approximately 200 ng genomic DNA, equivalent to 25,000 to 35,000 T cell genomes. Purified libraries were measured with a Qubit 3.0 fluorometer, size-checked on a Bioanalyzer 2100, and measured again with the KAPA Library Quantification kit. Each immunoSEQ 96-well plate was sequenced on its own single-read 150-cycle Illumina NextSeq 550 flow cell. On the authors' methods: The immunoSEQ output contained only junctional sequences without quality scores, so filtering could not match that applied to full-length reads. Sequences were annotated with PyIR, a Python wrapper for IgBLAST v1.9, using IMGT germline references to assign V/J genes and CDR3. Reads were removed for weak V/J assignments (E-value above 1e-6), missing CDR3, stop codons, out-of-frame junctions, or ambiguous translated residues. V3J clonotypes were defined as sequences sharing the same inferred V gene, J gene, and CDR3 amino acid sequence. The percentage overlap between two repertoires was calculated by dividing the number of shared unique clonotypes by the size of the smaller repertoire. Repertoire richness was assessed with RTK rarefaction, the Chao1 estimator, and Recon v2.1 estimates of unobserved clonotypes. Generation probabilities were computed with OLGA for all TCRbeta clonotypes obtained by the gDNA method from four donors. TCRdb obtained this table from immuneACCESS and retained in-frame rearrangements with V and J assigned. These tables miss some clones; where compared with another copy, unresolved V genes account for less than half of the shortfall, and the remainder is unexplained. The V and J calls and clone size are taken from that table; D and trimming were inferred from the DNA. Across this sample there are roughly 2,000,000 clones, with over 85% seen only once. In total, the top ten clones hold more than 1.5% of the sample.

CDR1 and CDR2, looked up from the germline V gene, are SGHRS and YFSETQ. Taken from cysteine to phenylalanine, the CDR3 has 12 residues. Only CDR3 DNA is held: 36 bases, read in frame from base 1. V is cut by 1 base and J by 7 bases, and the space between the germline ends is 6 bases. CD8 naive samples were CD45RO-negative cells positively selected for CCR7, giving a CD45RA+CCR7+ population that excluded TemRA cells. Donors were healthy HIV-negative adults with no recently reported acute infections or vaccinations. Only Caucasian adults living in Nashville, Tennessee, USA were represented among the donors. Blood was obtained by leukapheresis, after which PBMCs were separated by Ficoll-Histopaque density gradient centrifugation and cryopreserved in liquid nitrogen vapor phase. Analytical flow cytometry was used to check the purity and quantity of every magnetically sorted T cell population. Genomic DNA was isolated from each sorted fraction and quantified by UV absorbance on a Nanodrop 2000c.

Remarks on this clone: Its antigen has not been determined. No base-level quality is on record; no much larger clone is a single base apart. The same CDR3 can be traced to other DNA sequences in this sample.

What was sequenced was naive CD8+ T cells from PBMCs. The cell subset or site label here, explained by the study, means: CD45RA+CCR7+. The rearranged segments are TRBV5-1 and TRBJ2-1; no confident D gene assignment can be made. The source of this sequence is a man in his late teens or twenties in good health. Some clones in this sample may be carry-over from other donors' samples. Here is the DNA: TGCGCCAGCAGCTTGTCTGTTAATGAGCAGTTCTTC. Its amino acids are CASSLSVNEQFF.